The rows below give T cell receptor beta chains drawn from one sample of a study of siplizumab effects on memory and regulatory T cells. Clones were sequenced by immunoSEQ multiplex PCR, and TCRdb holds only the in-frame ones, with some missing. The table includes about 56,000 clones, just over 95% detected once. Sequencing input: naive CD8+ T cells sorted from blood. Receptors were obtained from a human donor in good health. The conserved cysteine and the conserved F or W are not part of the CDR3 here. Rows may omit the clone size; those that give it use once, few, many or a size class.

v_call clone_size cdr3_aa
TRBV2 . ASSPGTGVISGNTIY
TRBV6-5 . ASSPRMGAGDEQF
TRBV30 . AWSVGLAGGNEQF
TRBV10-1 . ASGRVADTQY
TRBV29-1 . SVVVREGYNEQF
TRBV4-2 . ASTESSGTANYGYT
TRBV18 . ASSPSPGGELF
TRBV11-3 once ASSLGDGVMGTEAF
TRBV7-9 . ASRVTGGRFTEAF
TRBV4-1 . ASSQDFSAYNEQF
TRBV6-5 . ASSLQGLDGYT
TRBV28 . ASSVLPTASSYNEQF
TRBV19 . ASSAGTGVYEQY
TRBV4-2 once ASSQDPGTGGVGGYT
TRBV2 . ASHPLATSTDTQY
TRBV6-5 . ASRQGIHNEQF
TRBV5-1 . ASSKGDGDGTEAF
TRBV7-9 few ASSEAGSYEQY
TRBV27 . ASSPQAGKKGSYEQY
TRBV5-6 . ASSLFGSNYGYT
TRBV27 . ASSLGRTYEQY
TRBV7-6 . ASSLLIVGLAGRNEQF
TRBV28 . ASRPPGTGVSEAF
TRBV7-9 . ASSLGPSGYNEQF
TRBV27 . ASSLSGNEQF
TRBV19 . ASSTPGQGPNQPQH
TRBV5-8 . ASSLRQVTGELF
TRBV5-4 . ASSPSGSQPAETQY
TRBV7-3 . ASSLVASGGETQY
TRBV5-1 . ASSFTGTGPTYEQY
TRBV9 . ASSLNGLASDTQY
TRBV18 . ASSPPDRPYGYT
TRBV11-3 . ASGERVF
TRBV9 . ASGRQGEAF
TRBV10-3 . AISLPGQGAYGYT
TRBV6-6 . ASSPTSGSRGELF
TRBV30 . AWSTASYEQY
TRBV29-1 . SVTTPTAYEQY
TRBV5-1 . ASSLPPGQGSGTYNEQF
TRBV7-9 . ASSFSGFSYNEQF
TRBV27 . ASILRGALGNEQF
TRBV5-6 . ASSLERRLNTEAF
TRBV11-3 . ASSLDSGRSSYNEQF
TRBV7-3 . ASSLGGGNHYEQY
TRBV7-9 . ASSLGLNTQY
TRBV30 . AWSSEPHSYSNQPQH
TRBV28 . ASSLRGTVRTTGELF
TRBV7-6 . ASSLMGREKTQY
TRBV9 . ASSGTRDEAYEQY
TRBV11-3 . ASSSGLTGELF
TRBV28 . ASSPSPDGYT
TRBV27 . ASSPRGSAAYEQY
TRBV13 few ASSLGRGNQPQH
TRBV27 . ASSLVSYNEQF
TRBV18 . ASSPSDSPGETQY
TRBV10-3 . AITGPGNTDTQY